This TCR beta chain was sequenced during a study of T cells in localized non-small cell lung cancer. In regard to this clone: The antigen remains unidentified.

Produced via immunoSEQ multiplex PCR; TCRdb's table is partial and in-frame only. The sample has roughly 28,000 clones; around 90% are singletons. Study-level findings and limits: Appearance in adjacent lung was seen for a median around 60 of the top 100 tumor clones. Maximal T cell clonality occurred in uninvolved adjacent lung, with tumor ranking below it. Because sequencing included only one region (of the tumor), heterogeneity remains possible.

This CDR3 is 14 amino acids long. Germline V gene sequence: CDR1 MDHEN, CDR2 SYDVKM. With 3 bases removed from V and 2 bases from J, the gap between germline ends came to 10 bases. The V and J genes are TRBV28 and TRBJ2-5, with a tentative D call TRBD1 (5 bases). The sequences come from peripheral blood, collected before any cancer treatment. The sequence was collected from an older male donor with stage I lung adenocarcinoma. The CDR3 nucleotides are TGTGCCAGCAGTTTCGACAGAGTTCAAGAGACCCAGTACTTC. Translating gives CASSFDRVQETQYF.